These 8 T cell receptor beta chains originate from one sample sequenced in a study of naive and memory T cell subsets. Findings and limits, study-wide: Naive repertoires, especially CD8, held a few larger clonotypes, possibly memory cells re-expressing CD45RA.

No antigen is known for these receptors. Both TRBC1 and TRBC2 were covered by a beta constant-region primer of two equimolar oligonucleotides. Ligated cDNA was amplified by four rounds of PCR with nested alpha and beta constant-region primers and SP2. TCRdb reanalysed the UMI-ligation and nested PCR reads using MiXCR and keeps one entry per CDR3 protein. The sample lists over 110,000 distinct CDR3 sequences; 15% to 25% were seen once. The sequencing sample was made of naive CD8+ T cells from blood. The receptors come from a human donor in good health.

This clonotype was detected a few times. The chain employs TRBV19 and TRBJ2-7; 8 bases align to TRBD2. Germline V gene sequence: CDR1 LNHDA, CDR2 SQIVND (reference sequence). The CDR3 has 13 residues. The trim removed 6 bases at V and 5 bases at J, leaving 6 bases unmatched. CDR3 in DNA: TGTGCCAGTAGACCATACGGGGGGGACGAGCAGTACTTC. Translating gives CASRPYGGDEQYF.

This chain links TRBV20-1 with TRBJ1-2; possible D gene TRBD1, 5 bases. The CDR3 has 16 residues. Germline-derived CDR1 and CDR2 are DFQATT and SNEGSKA (reference sequence). Trimming cost V 0 bases and J 4 bases, with 18 bases left between them. The CDR3 region is CSAREGAPLPVYGYTF. CDR3 DNA sequence: TGCAGTGCTAGAGAAGGGGCCCCACTCCCGGTCTATGGCTACACCTTC.

V and J are TRBV5-1 and TRBJ2-7; 9 bases are shared with TRBD2. The trim removed 6 bases at V and 7 bases at J, leaving 8 bases unmatched. Germline assignment: CDR1 SGHRS and CDR2 YFSETQ. This CDR3 comprises 13 residues. The CDR3 spells CASTGGGAQEQYF. The CDR3 DNA follows: TGCGCCAGCACCGGCGGGGGGGCGCAGGAGCAGTACTTC.

This clonotype was counted only a few times. The CDR3 loop reads CSASASGTGGSGANVLTF. In DNA form, the CDR3 reads TGCAGTGCTAGTGCCTCCGGGACAGGGGGGTCTGGGGCCAACGTCCTGACTTTC. This sequence joins TRBV20-1 and TRBJ2-6; TRBD1 aligns across 11 bases. CDR3 length: 18 residues. Germline V gene sequence: CDR1 DFQATT, CDR2 SNEGSKA (reference sequence). V lost 3 bases and J lost 1; bases outside the gene matches: 8.

The chain couples TRBV7-6 to TRBJ2-1; 8 bases are a match to TRBD1. Germline trimming cut 1 base from V and 7 bases from J; bases unmatched to any gene: 12. From germline, CDR1 is SGHVS and CDR2 FNYEAQ. The CDR3 contains 17 residues. CDR3 DNA sequence: TGTGCCAGCAGCTTAGGGACGGGACAGGACCCGGGGAATGAGCAGTTCTTC. Translation gives CASSLGTGQDPGNEQFF.

This clonotype was picked up a small number of times. The rearrangement links TRBV12-3 or TRBV12-4 to TRBJ1-5; TRBD1 is a possible D gene (6 bases). The V gene lost 6 bases and the J gene lost 1 base, with 13 bases spanning the gap. There are 15 residues in the CDR3. Here the CDR3 DNA reads TGTGCCAGCAGCCTACAGGGAGCAAGCAATCAGCCCCAGCATTTT. It codes for CASSLQGASNQPQHF.

The DNA for the CDR3 is TGTGCCAGCAGCGTAGTAGACGCTTCTGACTATGGCTACACCTTC. It yields the protein CASSVVDASDYGYTF. The chain has TRBV9 and TRBJ1-2; unclear D gene. This CDR3 comprises 15 residues. V lost 0 bases to trimming and J lost 3 bases, with 12 bases between them. CDR1 is SGDLS and CDR2 is YYNGEE in the germline V gene.

The chain uses TRBV4-1 and TRBJ2-7, with D possibly being TRBD1 (6 bases). The germline V and J ends were trimmed by 3 bases and 1 base, with 13 bases remaining between them. Germline CDR1 and CDR2: MGHRA and YSYEKL. The CDR3 spans 15 residues. CDR3 nucleotides: TGCGCCAGCAGCCAGACCTGGACAGATTCCTACGAGCAGTACTTC. Its translation is CASSQTWTDSYEQYF.